This TCR beta chain was captured by sequencing in a study of tumor and adjacent non-tumor tissue in lung cancer. Study overall: On average, productive TCRbeta reads reached about 4.17 million per sample. Study results and limitations: Normal lung showed higher cumulative top 100 clone frequency than tumor.

TCRbeta libraries were built with three rounds of nested PCR, modified from ARM-PCR. TCRdb processed the multiplex PCR reads anew with MiXCR; each CDR3 protein has one entry. This table has some 51,000 distinct CDR3 sequences, around 67% appearing once. The germline gives CDR1 MNHNY, CDR2 SVGAGI (reference sequence). The CDR3 runs to 16 residues. This sample's RNA came from whole unsorted tissue. Distant lung tissue was collected more than 3 cm away from the tumor edge. The sample holds one count of this clonotype. Its antigen is undetermined. The junction departs from the called germline gene at one end, perhaps through a read error.

Sequencing was performed on distant non-tumor lung tissue. The sequence came from a woman between 65 and 79 years old with non-small cell lung cancer. The genes are TRBV6-6 and TRBJ1-1; TRBD1 agrees at 8 bases. In DNA, the CDR3 is TGTGCCAGCAATTACTTGCAGGGGGCGGAGGTCACTGAAGTTTTCTTT. Its protein product is CASNYLQGAEVTEVFF.